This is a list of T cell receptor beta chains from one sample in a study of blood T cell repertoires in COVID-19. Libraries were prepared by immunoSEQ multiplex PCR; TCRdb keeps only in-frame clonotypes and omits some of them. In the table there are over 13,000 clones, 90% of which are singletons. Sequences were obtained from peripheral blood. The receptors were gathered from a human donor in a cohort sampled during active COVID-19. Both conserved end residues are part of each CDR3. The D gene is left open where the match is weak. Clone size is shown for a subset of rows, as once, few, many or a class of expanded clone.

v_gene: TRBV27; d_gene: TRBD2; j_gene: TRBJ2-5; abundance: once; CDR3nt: TGTGCCAGCAGTTTATCACACCTAGCTAGCGGGGAAGAGACCCAGTACTTC; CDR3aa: CASSLSHLASGEETQYF
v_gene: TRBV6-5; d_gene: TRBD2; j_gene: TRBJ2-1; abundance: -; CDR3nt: TGTGCCAGCAGCCAGCAGCGGGGAGACTTAGATGAGCAGTTCTTC; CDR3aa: CASSQQRGDLDEQFF
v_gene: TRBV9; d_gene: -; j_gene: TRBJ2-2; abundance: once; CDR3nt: TGTGCCAGCAGCGTAGAGGTTTGGCGGGAGAACACCGGGGAGCTGTTTTTT; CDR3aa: CASSVEVWRENTGELFF
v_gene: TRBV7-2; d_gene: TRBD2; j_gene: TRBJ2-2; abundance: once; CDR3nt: TGTGCCAGCAGCTTAGCGTTGCGGGGGGGCGGGGAGCTGTTTTTT; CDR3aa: CASSLALRGGGELFF
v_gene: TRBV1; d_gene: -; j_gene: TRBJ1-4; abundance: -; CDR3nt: TGCACCAGCAGCCAAGGACAGGGTGGTGAAAAACTGTTTTTT; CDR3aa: CTSSQGQGGEKLFF
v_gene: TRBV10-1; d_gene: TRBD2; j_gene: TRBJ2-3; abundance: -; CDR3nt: TGCGCCAGCACCCGAGCGGGGGGAATCACAGATACGCAGTATTTT; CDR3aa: CASTRAGGITDTQYF
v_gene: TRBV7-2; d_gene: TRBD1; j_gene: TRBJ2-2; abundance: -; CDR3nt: TGTGCCAGCAGCTTAGCGCGGTGGCAGGGGGCGTCCGGGGAGCTGTTTTTT; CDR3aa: CASSLARWQGASGELFF
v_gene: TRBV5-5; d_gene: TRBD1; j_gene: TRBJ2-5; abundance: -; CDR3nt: TGTGCCAGCAGTTTGACAGGGGTTGGGGGGCAAGAGACCCAGTACTTC; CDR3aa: CASSLTGVGGQETQYF
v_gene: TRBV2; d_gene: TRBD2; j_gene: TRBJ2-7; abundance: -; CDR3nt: TGTGCCAGCATGGGCGGGGGGGCCGGCGAGCAGTACTTC; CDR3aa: CASMGGGAGEQYF
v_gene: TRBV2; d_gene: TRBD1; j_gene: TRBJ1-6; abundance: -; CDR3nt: TGTGCCAGCAGGAACAGGGGTCGTAATTCACCCCTCCACTTT; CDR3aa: CASRNRGRNSPLHF
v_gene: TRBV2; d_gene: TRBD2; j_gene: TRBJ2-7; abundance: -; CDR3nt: TGTGCCAGCAGTGCGAGGCGGACTAGCGGGACCTGGGGGGAGCAGTACTTC; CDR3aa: CASSARRTSGTWGEQYF
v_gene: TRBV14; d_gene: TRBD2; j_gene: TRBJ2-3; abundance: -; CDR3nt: TGTGCCAGCAGCCAAGAATCACTAGCGGGGGCAACAGATACGCAGTATTTT; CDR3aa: CASSQESLAGATDTQYF
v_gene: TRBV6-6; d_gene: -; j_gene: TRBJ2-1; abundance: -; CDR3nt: TGTGCCAGCAGCCGACAAAGCGAGCAGTTCTTC; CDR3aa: CASSRQSEQFF
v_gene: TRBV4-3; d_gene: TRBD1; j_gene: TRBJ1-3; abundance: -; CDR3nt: TGCGCCAGCAGCCAAGCACAGGGGAGTGGAAACACCATATATTTT; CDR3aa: CASSQAQGSGNTIYF
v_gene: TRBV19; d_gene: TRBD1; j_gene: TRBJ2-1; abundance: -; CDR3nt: TGTGCCAGTAGTATCGGGACAGGGGAATACAATGAGCAGTTCTTC; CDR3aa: CASSIGTGEYNEQFF
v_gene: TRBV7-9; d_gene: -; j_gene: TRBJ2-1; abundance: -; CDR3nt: TGTGCCAGCAGCTTACACTCTAGTTCCAATGAGCAGTTCTTC; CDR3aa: CASSLHSSSNEQFF
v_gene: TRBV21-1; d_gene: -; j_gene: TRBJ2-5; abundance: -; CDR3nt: TGTGCCAGCAGCACTGGCCCAGGGGGCAGGGAGACCCAGTACTTC; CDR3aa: CASSTGPGGRETQYF
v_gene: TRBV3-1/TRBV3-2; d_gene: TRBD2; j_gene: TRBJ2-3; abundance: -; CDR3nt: TGTGCCAGCAGCCAAGCTGAGCTAGCGGGGGCAGATACGCAGTATTTT; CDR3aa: CASSQAELAGADTQYF
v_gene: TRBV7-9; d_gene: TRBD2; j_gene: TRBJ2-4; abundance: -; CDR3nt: TGTGCCAGCAGCCGGGGGGACAAAAACATTCAGTACTTC; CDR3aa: CASSRGDKNIQYF
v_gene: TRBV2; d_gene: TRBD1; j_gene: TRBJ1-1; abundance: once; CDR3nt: TGTGCCAGCAGTGTCGAAGGGGGCAATGCTTTCTTT; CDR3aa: CASSVEGGNAFF
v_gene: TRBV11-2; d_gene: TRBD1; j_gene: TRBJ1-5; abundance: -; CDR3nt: TGTGCCAGCAGCTTAGCAGGGGGCTCTGGCAATCAGCCCCAGCATTTT; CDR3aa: CASSLAGGSGNQPQHF
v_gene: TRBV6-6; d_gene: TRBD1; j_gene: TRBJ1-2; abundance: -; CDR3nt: TGTGCCAGCAGCCAGGGACAGGGAAGTGGCTACACCTTC; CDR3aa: CASSQGQGSGYTF
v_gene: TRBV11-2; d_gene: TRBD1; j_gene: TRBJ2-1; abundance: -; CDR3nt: TGTGCCACCAAGGGACAGGGGGCTTACAATGAGCAGTTCTTC; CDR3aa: CATKGQGAYNEQFF
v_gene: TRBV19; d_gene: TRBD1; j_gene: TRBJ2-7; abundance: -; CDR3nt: TGTGCCAGTAGTATAACAGGGGGCAACGGCGAGCAGTACTTC; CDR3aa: CASSITGGNGEQYF
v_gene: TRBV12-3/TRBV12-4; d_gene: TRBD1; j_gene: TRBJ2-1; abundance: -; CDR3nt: TGTGCCAGCACCAAGGGACAGGCGAATGAGCAGTTCTTC; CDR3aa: CASTKGQANEQFF
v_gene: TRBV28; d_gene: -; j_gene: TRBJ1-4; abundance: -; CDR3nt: TGTGCCAGCAGTTTGGTAGTTGAAAAACTGTTTTTT; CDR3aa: CASSLVVEKLFF
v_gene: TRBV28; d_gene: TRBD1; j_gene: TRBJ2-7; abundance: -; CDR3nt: TGTGCCAGCAGTTTATTTCGGACAGGGGGCTACGAGCAGTACTTC; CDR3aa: CASSLFRTGGYEQYF
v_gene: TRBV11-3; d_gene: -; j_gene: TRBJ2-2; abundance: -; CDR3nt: TGTGCCAGCGCTCACGGGGTAAACACCGGGGAGCTGTTTTTT; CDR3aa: CASAHGVNTGELFF
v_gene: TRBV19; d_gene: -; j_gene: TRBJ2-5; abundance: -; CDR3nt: TGTGCCAGTAGGAAAGGACACCTGTACCAAGAGACCCAGTACTTC; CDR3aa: CASRKGHLYQETQYF
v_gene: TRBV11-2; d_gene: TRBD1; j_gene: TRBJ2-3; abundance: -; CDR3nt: TGTGCCAGCAGCTCGGACAGGGATGGAGATACGCAGTATTTT; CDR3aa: CASSSDRDGDTQYF
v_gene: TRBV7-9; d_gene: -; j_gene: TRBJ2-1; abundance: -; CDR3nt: TGTGCCAGCAGCTTAGCATCAGTCCCTGAGCAGTTCTTC; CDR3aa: CASSLASVPEQFF
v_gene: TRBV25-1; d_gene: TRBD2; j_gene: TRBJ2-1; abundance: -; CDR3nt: TGTGCCAGCAGTGGGACTAGCGGGAGGCCCTACAATGAGCAGTTCTTC; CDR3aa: CASSGTSGRPYNEQFF
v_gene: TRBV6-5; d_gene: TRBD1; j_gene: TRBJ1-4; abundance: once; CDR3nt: TGTGCCAGCAGCCGGGACAGGGATGAAAAACTGTTTTTT; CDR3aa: CASSRDRDEKLFF
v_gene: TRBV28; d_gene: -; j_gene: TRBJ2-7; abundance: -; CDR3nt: TGTGCCAGCAGTTTACTTAGGGGAACCTACGAGCAGTACTTC; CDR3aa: CASSLLRGTYEQYF
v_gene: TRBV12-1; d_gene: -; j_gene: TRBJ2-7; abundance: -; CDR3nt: TGTGCCAGCAGCCCCGGGGGGGGGACTAGTCGTTACGAGCAGTACTTC; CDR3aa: CASSPGGGTSRYEQYF
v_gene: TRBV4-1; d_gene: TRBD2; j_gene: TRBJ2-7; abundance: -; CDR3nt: TGCGCCAGCAGCCAAGGGACTAGCGGATTCTACGAGCAGTACTTC; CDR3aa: CASSQGTSGFYEQYF
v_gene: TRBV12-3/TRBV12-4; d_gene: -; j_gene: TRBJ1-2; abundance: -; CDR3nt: TGTGCCAGCAGCTACACAGGGATGGGTGGCTACACCTTC; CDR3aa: CASSYTGMGGYTF
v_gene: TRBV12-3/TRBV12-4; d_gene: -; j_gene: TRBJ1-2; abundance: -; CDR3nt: TGTGCCAGCACCACCGGTACGGTCTATGGCTACACCTTC; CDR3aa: CASTTGTVYGYTF
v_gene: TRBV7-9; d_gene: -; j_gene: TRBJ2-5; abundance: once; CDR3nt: TGTGCCAGCAGCTCTACGACTAGAGGAGGCGAGACCCAGTACTTC; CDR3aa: CASSSTTRGGETQYF
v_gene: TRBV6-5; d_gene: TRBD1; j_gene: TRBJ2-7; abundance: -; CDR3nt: TGTGCCACCGGGGACAGGGGATTCTACGAGCAGTACTTC; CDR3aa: CATGDRGFYEQYF
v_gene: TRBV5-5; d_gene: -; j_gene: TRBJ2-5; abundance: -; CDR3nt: TGTGCCAGCAGCCTGCTGACGGAGGCGAGAGCCCAGTACTTC; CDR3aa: CASSLLTEARAQYF
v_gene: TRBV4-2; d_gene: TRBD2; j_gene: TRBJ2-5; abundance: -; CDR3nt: TGTGCCAGCAGCCAAGGAGGTAGCGGGAGGGCCCAGGGGGAAGAGACCCAGTACTTC; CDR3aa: CASSQGGSGRAQGEETQYF
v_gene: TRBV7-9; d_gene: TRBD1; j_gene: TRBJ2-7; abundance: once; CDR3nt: TGTGCCAGCGCCCGGGACAGGGGTCAGGGCTACGAGCAGTACTTC; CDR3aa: CASARDRGQGYEQYF
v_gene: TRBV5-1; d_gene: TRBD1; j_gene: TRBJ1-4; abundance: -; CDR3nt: TGCGCCAGCAGCCCCTCGCCGGGACAGCTGACCTCTAATGAAAAACTGTTTTTT; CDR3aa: CASSPSPGQLTSNEKLFF
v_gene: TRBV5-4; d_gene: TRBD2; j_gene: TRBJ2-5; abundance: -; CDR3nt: TGTGCCAGCAGCGGAAGGACTAGCGGGGAAGAGACCCAGTACTTC; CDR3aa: CASSGRTSGEETQYF
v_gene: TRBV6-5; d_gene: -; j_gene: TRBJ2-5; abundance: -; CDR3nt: TGTGCCAGCAGCCTGCAGGAGACCCAGTACTTC; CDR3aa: CASSLQETQYF
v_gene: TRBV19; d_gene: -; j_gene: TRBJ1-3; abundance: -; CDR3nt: TGTGCCAGTACCCCCGAGGGGGTTGTTTCTGGAAACACCATATATTTT; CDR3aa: CASTPEGVVSGNTIYF
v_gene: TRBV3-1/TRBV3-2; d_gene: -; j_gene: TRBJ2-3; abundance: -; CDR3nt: TGTGCCAGCAGCCAAGACCTTAGCACAGATACGCAGTATTTT; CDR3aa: CASSQDLSTDTQYF
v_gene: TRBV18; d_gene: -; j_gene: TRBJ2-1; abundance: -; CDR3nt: TGTGCCAGCTCACCACGGCAGGGAACTTGGAATGAGCAGTTCTTC; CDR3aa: CASSPRQGTWNEQFF
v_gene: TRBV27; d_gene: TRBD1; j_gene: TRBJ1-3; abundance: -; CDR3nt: TGTGCCAGCAGTCAGGACAGGGGGGCCCGAAACACCATATATTTT; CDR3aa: CASSQDRGARNTIYF